This passage covers 21 T cell receptor beta chains from one sample sequenced in a study of blood T cell repertoires in COVID-19. Produced via immunoSEQ multiplex PCR; TCRdb's table is partial and in-frame only. The repertoire holds approximately 65,000 clones, with approximately 90% as singletons. The specimen sequenced was peripheral blood. These receptors all come from a young woman with acute or convalescent COVID-19.

Comments on this clone: The sample holds other DNA sequences that translate to the same CDR3. The chain employs TRBV7-2 and TRBJ2-1; D may be TRBD2 (7 bases). The germline gives CDR1 SGHTA, CDR2 FQGNSA. This CDR3 region has 14 residues. V lost 6 bases and J 11 bases, leaving 20 bases between the germline ends. CDR3 sequence: CASSAMGGGHQQFF. In nucleotides, the CDR3 is TGTGCCAGCAGTGCCATGGGGGGGGGACACCAGCAGTTCTTC.

This clone was counted once. The chain is built from TRBV11-2 and TRBJ1-1; 8 bases are shared with TRBD1. Trimming at V came to 3 bases and at J to 4 bases, leaving 4 bases not matched to a gene. Per the germline V gene, CDR1 is SGHAT and CDR2 is FQNNGV. CDR3 size: 14 residues. CDR3 amino acids: CASSFAGGRTEAFF. The CDR3 coding sequence is TGTGCCAGCAGCTTCGCAGGGGGCCGCACTGAAGCTTTCTTT.

Concerning this clone: Other DNA variants within this sample encode the same CDR3. This chain links TRBV7-2 with TRBJ2-1; TRBD2 matches 10 bases. Trimming cost V 4 bases and J 0 bases; bases outside gene matches: 6. CDR3 length: 17 residues. Germline V gives CDR1 SGHTA, CDR2 FQGNSA. In DNA, the CDR3 is TGTGCCAGCAGCTCAGCCCCTAGCGGGAGCTCCTACAATGAGCAGTTCTTC. Encoded protein: CASSSAPSGSSYNEQFF. Supplemented by reference TRBV7-2 and TRBJ2-1, the full variable domain reads GAGVSQSPSNKVTEKGKDVELRCDPISGHTALYWYRQSLGQGLEFLIYFQGNSAPDKSGLPSDRFSAERTGGSVSTLTIQRTQQEDSAVYLCASSSAPSGSSYNEQFFGPGTRLTVL.

The genes are TRBV11-2 and TRBJ2-7, with 10 bases that match TRBD2. The germline CDR1 and CDR2 sequences are SGHAT and FQNNGV. Trimming at V came to 3 bases and at J to 4 bases, leaving 0 bases not matched to a gene. This CDR3 spans 13 amino acids. CDR3 region: CASSLGLAYEQYF. In DNA form, the CDR3 reads TGTGCCAGCAGCTTGGGACTAGCGTACGAGCAGTACTTC.

V and J are TRBV27 and TRBJ2-7, with no clear D. The germline V and J ends were trimmed by 6 bases and 12 bases, with 21 bases remaining between them. The germline CDR1 and CDR2 sequences are MNHEY and SMNVEV (reference sequence). The CDR3 extends over 13 amino acids. In nucleotides, the CDR3 is TGTGCCAGCAGCCCCTCCCGAGAGGCCCAACTGTACTTC. Its protein is CASSPSREAQLYF.

The chain links TRBV30 to TRBJ2-1, with D tentatively TRBD2 (5 bases). Germline CDR1 GTSNPN, CDR2 SVGIG (reference sequence). The CDR3 consists of 13 residues. V lost 4 bases, J lost 7 bases, and 14 bases lay in between. The CDR3 is CAWTRLALNEQFF. CDR3 DNA: TGTGCCTGGACTCGTCTAGCACTGAATGAGCAGTTCTTC.

The chain links TRBV2 to TRBJ2-2, with a tentative D call TRBD1 (6 bases). From germline, CDR1 is SNHLY and CDR2 FYNNEI. Trimming left V 6 bases short and J 5 bases short, with 13 bases between. The CDR3 totals 14 residues. As DNA, the CDR3 is TGTGCCAGCAGGACACAGGGTTTGACCGGGGAGCTGTTTTTT. Protein: CASRTQGLTGELFF.

This chain uses TRBV7-9 with TRBJ2-7, with TRBD2 matching over 8 bases. Germline CDR1 is SEHNR and CDR2 is FQNEAQ (reference sequence). This CDR3 is 15 amino acids long. The junction had 10 bases not matched to a gene; V was cut back by 5 bases and J by 4 bases. DNA of the CDR3: TGTGCCAGCAGCGGTATCAGCGGGGGTGGGTACGAGCAGTACTTC. Its protein product is CASSGISGGGYEQYF.

This clone was seen once. This chain uses TRBV5-8 with TRBJ2-3; a weak D match, TRBD2 (7 bases). The germline CDR1 and CDR2 sequences are SGHTS and YDEGEE. The CDR3 runs 16 residues. Deletions cut 0 bases from V and 5 bases from J, with 16 bases between. CDR3 sequence reads: CASSLETSRGLDTQYF. For the CDR3, the DNA is TGTGCCAGCAGCTTGGAGACTAGCCGGGGGCTAGATACGCAGTATTTT.

This clone is a singleton in its sample. The chain carries TRBV19 and TRBJ2-1; D might be TRBD2 (5 bases). Germline V gene data show CDR1 as LNHDA and CDR2 as SQIVND (reference sequence). V was pared by 3 bases and J by 10 bases, with 13 bases between. This CDR3 has 13 amino acids. CDR3 nucleotide sequence: TGTGCCAGTAGTATCGCGGGTCTTGGGGAGCAGTTCTTC. Translated: CASSIAGLGEQFF.

This chain connects TRBV7-8 to TRBJ1-3, with TRBD1 matching 8 bases. From germline, CDR1 is SGHVS and CDR2 FQNEAQ. The CDR3 spans 19 residues. Germline trimming cut 5 bases from V and 3 bases from J; bases unmatched to any gene: 18. The CDR3 DNA sequence: TGTGCCAGCAGCCTGGTCCCGGGTTTTGGACAGGGAGGTGGAAACACCATATATTTT. It encodes CASSLVPGFGQGGGNTIYF.

This clone occurred once. The gene calls are TRBV4-1 and TRBJ1-2; 8 bases agree with TRBD1. Trimming at V came to 4 bases and at J to 7 bases, leaving 11 bases not matched to a gene. CDR1 is MGHRA, CDR2 YSYEKL, per germline. CDR3 length: 15 amino acids. The DNA for the CDR3 is TGCGCCAGCAGCCCGTCCCGGGACAGGCTTTTTGGCTACACCTTC. This codes for CASSPSRDRLFGYTF.

The chain has TRBV7-9 and TRBJ2-2, with D hard to call. Germline-derived CDR1 and CDR2 are SEHNR and FQNEAQ (reference sequence). Trimming took 5 bases from V and 5 from J, leaving 9 bases between them. The CDR3 sequence is 13 residues long. The CDR3 nucleotides are TGTGCCAGCAGCCCTATTTCGACCGGGGAGCTGTTTTTT. Translating gives CASSPISTGELFF.

The chain combines TRBV6-6 with TRBJ2-1; no reliable D call. Deletions cut 4 bases from V and 3 bases from J, with 10 bases between. The germline V gene encodes CDR1 MNHNY and CDR2 SVGAGI (reference sequence). This CDR3 has 14 residues. The CDR3 DNA reads TGTGCCAGCAGTTTAGAGTATCACTACAATGAGCAGTTCTTC. This gives the protein CASSLEYHYNEQFF.

The chain has TRBV6-2 or TRBV6-3 and TRBJ2-3; 9 bases map to TRBD2. Trimming cost V 2 bases and J 5 bases; bases outside gene matches: 14. This CDR3 has 18 residues. The germline V gene encodes CDR1 MNHEY and CDR2 SVGEGT. The CDR3 spells CASSYGFGGRARIDTQYF. The CDR3 DNA is TGTGCCAGCAGTTACGGGTTTGGCGGGAGGGCCCGGATAGATACGCAGTATTTT.

The V call is TRBV28, the J call TRBJ2-3, with 9 bases aligning to TRBD2. The CDR3 is 17 residues long. The V segment lost 3 bases and the J segment 3 bases; nucleotides outside the gene matches: 10. Germline V gene sequence: CDR1 MDHEN, CDR2 SYDVKM. In DNA, the CDR3 is TGTGCCAGCAGTTTGCCCCGCCGGCGGGGGGGTACAGATACGCAGTATTTT. Its protein is CASSLPRRRGGTDTQYF. Looking up the rest from reference TRBV28 and TRBJ2-3 gives the full variable domain: DVKVTQSSRYLVKRTGEKVFLECVQDMDHENMFWYRQDPGLGLRLIYFSYDVKMKEKGDIPEGYSVSREKKERFSLILESASTNQTSMYLCASSLPRRRGGTDTQYFGPGTRLTVL.

This clone has more than one count but fewer than ten. V usage is TRBV7-9 and J usage is TRBJ2-1; the D is unclear. Germline CDR1 SEHNR, CDR2 FQNEAQ (reference sequence). The V gene lost 5 bases and the J gene lost 7 bases, with 15 bases spanning the gap. This CDR3 contains 14 residues. CDR3 coding DNA: TGTGCCAGCAGCCGCCAAGAGATGTGGAATGAGCAGTTCTTC. This translates into CASSRQEMWNEQFF.

The chain carries TRBV28 and TRBJ1-2, with D perhaps TRBD1 (6 bases). The CDR3 totals 16 residues. Trimming stripped 2 bases from V and 5 bases from J, with 18 bases between. Germline V gives CDR1 MDHEN, CDR2 SYDVKM. In nucleotides, the CDR3 is TGTGCCAGCAGTTTACCCTACGCAGGGGTGGGATATGGCTACACCTTC. Protein product: CASSLPYAGVGYGYTF.

This CDR3 reads CATSTGTGVTDTQYF. CDR3 coding DNA: TGTGCCACCAGCACCGGGACAGGGGTCACAGATACGCAGTATTTT. This sequence joins TRBV15 and TRBJ2-3; 10 nucleotides agree with TRBD1. The germline CDR1 and CDR2 sequences are LNHNV and YYDKDF (reference sequence). The length of the CDR3 is 15 residues. V lost 4 bases, J lost 2 bases, and 3 bases stayed unmatched.

This clone was counted once. The rearrangement uses TRBV5-1 and TRBJ2-5; 10 bases are shared with TRBD1. This CDR3 spans 16 amino acids. CDR1 and CDR2 (germline): SGHRS, YFSETQ. The junction had 6 bases not matched to a gene; V was cut back by 2 bases and J by 2 bases. This chain's CDR3 is CASSLTGQGVQETQYF. The CDR3 DNA reads as TGCGCCAGCAGCTTAACCGGACAGGGGGTTCAAGAGACCCAGTACTTC.

The V gene is TRBV27, the J gene TRBJ2-7; D call uncertain. This CDR3 contains 13 residues. Germline lookup yields CDR1 MNHEY and CDR2 SMNVEV (reference sequence). V was clipped by 3 bases and J by 2 bases, with 8 bases between them. CDR3 sequence (DNA): TGTGCCAGCAGTTTGGCCAGGACCTACGAGCAGTACTTC. The encoded protein is CASSLARTYEQYF.